The present T cell receptor beta chain was sequenced within a study of T cell repertoires in cytomegalovirus infection (dated by TCRdb to about 2019). Background for the entire study: Donor HLA type was relevant to the analysis, as public TCR beta signatures indicated carriage of CMV infection together with the matching HLA type. Overall study outcomes, separate from this receptor: In both this cohort and an independent cohort of some 350 donors, the cumulative frequency of public TCR beta family members distinguished carriers of CMV infection plus the relevant HLA type. The ex vivo response was dominated by HLA-C-restricted CMV-specific TCR beta clonotypes, which also provided the single most frequent clonotype in two of eight donors.

The run used an Illumina HiSeq 1500. Using fastp at Q25 and MiXCR, TCRdb reprocessed the public reads and kept productive beta chains. Each entry merges the rows of one CDR3 protein and shows their most common DNA and genes. Present in this sample are 350,000 to 450,000 distinct CDR3 sequences, about a sixth of which were seen just once. Together, the top ten hold around 9.3% of the sample. The table lists this clonotype with many counts. Its antigen target is currently unknown. One base away there is no much larger clone; base qualities are not given. The germline ends are 19 bases apart after V is trimmed by 5 bases and J by 2 bases. The CDR3 sequence holds 16 residues, the cysteine and phenylalanine included. Left in the record is the CDR3 DNA by itself, 48 bases read in frame from the first base. The germline V gene encodes CDR1 SGHAT and CDR2 FQDESV (reference sequence).

This clonotype originated in a human donor in good health (CMV status not recorded). Some clones in this sample may be carry-over from other donors' samples. The sequencing input was PBMCs. The rearranged segments are TRBV11-1 and TRBJ2-7; the D gene is unclear. The CDR3 region: CASSLRRIGSPYEQYF. The nucleotide sequence is given as TGTGCCAGCAGCCTCAGACGGATAGGGTCCCCCTACGAGCAGTACTTC.